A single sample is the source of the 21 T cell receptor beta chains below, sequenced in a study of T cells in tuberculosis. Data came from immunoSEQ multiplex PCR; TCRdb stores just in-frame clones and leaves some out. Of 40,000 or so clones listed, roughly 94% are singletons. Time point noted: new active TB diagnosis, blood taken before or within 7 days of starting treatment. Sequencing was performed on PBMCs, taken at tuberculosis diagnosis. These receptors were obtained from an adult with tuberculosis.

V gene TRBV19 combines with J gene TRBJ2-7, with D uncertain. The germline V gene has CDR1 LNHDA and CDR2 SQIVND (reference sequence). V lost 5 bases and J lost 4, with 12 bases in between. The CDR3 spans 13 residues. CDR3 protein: CASSAGGLYEQYF. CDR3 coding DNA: TGTGCCAGTAGTGCCGGTGGGCTATACGAGCAGTACTTC.

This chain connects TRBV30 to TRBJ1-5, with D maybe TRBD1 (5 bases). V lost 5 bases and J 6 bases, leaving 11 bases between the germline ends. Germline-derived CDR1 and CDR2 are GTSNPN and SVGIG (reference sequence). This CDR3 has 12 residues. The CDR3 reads CAWSWGGQPQHF. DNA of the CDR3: TGTGCCTGGTCGTGGGGCGGTCAGCCCCAGCATTTT. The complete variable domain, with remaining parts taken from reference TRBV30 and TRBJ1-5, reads SQTIHQWPATLVQPVGSPLSLECTVEGTSNPNLYWYRQAAGRGLQLLFYSVGIGQISSEVPQNLSASRPQDRQFILSSKKLLLSDSGFYLCAWSWGGQPQHFGDGTRLSIL.

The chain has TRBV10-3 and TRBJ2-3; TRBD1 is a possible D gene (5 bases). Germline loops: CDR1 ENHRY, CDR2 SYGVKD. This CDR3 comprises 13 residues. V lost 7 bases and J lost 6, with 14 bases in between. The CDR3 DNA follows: TGTGCCATCACGGGCAGGGCCTCGGATACGCAGTATTTT. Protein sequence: CAITGRASDTQYF.

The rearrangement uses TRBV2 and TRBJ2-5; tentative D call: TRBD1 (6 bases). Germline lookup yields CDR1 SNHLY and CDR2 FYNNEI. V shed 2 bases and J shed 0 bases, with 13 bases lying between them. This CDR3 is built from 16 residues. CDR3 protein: CASSERSGVYQETQYF. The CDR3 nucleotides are TGTGCCAGCAGTGAACGGTCAGGGGTGTACCAAGAGACCCAGTACTTC.

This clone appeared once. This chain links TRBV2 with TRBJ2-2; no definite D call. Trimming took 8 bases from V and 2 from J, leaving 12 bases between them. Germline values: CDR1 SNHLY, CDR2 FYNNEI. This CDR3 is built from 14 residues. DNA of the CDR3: TGTGCCAGCGTCCTGTATGTTAACACCGGGGAGCTGTTTTTT. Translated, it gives CASVLYVNTGELFF.

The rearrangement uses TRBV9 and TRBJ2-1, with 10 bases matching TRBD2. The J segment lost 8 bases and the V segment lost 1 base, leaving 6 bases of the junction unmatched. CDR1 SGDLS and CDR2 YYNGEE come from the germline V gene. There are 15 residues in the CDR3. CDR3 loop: CASSVKAGGPHEQFF. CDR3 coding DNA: TGTGCCAGCAGCGTAAAAGCGGGGGGGCCCCATGAGCAGTTCTTC.

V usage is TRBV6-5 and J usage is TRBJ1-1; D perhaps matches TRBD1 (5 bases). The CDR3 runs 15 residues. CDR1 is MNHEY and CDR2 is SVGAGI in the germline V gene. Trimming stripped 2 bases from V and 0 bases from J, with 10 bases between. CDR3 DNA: TGTGCCAGCAGTTACGAACAGGTGATGAACACTGAAGCTTTCTTT. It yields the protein CASSYEQVMNTEAFF.

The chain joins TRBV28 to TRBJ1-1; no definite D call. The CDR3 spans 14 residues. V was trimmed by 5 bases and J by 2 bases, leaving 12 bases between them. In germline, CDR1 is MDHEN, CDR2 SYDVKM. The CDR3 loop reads CASSDVTSNTEAFF. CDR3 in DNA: TGTGCCAGCAGTGATGTGACATCCAACACTGAAGCTTTCTTT.

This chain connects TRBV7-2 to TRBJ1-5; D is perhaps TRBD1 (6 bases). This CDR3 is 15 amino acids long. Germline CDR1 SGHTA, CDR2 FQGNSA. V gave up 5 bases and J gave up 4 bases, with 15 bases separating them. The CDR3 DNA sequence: TGTGCCAGCAGCCTCGACGGACAGCCTAATCAGCCCCAGCATTTT. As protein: CASSLDGQPNQPQHF.

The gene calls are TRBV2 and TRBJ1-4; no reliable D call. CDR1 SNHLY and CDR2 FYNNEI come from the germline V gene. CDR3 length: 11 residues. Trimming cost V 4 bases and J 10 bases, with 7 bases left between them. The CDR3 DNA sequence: TGTGCCAGCAGTGCTTTGCGAAAACTGTTTTTT. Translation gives CASSALRKLFF.

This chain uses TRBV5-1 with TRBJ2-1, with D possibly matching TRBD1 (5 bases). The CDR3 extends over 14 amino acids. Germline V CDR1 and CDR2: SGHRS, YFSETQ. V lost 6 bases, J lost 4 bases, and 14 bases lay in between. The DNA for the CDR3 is TGCGCCAGCATGCCCACAAGACAGTACAATGAGCAGTTCTTC. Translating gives CASMPTRQYNEQFF.

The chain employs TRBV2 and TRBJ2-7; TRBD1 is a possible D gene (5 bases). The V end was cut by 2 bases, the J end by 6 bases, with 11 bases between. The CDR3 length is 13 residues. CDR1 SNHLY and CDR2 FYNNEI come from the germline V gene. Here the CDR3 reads CASSENRNAEQYF. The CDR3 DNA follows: TGTGCCAGCAGTGAAAACAGGAATGCCGAGCAGTACTTC.

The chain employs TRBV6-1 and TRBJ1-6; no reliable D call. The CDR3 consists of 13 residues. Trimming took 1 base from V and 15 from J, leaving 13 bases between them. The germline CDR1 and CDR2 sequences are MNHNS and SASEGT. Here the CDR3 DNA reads TGTGCCAGCAGTGAAGTGGAAGGACTGTTCCTCCACTTT. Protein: CASSEVEGLFLHF.

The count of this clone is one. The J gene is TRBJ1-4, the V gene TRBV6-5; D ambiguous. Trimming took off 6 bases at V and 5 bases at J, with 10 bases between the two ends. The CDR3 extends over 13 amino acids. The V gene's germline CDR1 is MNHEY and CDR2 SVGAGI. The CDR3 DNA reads TGTGCCAGCAGCAGGACTGTAAATGAAAAACTGTTTTTT. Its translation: CASSRTVNEKLFF.

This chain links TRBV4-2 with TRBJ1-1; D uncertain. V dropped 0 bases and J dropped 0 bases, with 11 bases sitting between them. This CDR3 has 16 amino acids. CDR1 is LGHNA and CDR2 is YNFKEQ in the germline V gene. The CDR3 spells CASSQDTGNLNTEAFF. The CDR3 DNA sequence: TGTGCCAGCAGCCAAGATACCGGGAATTTGAACACTGAAGCTTTCTTT.

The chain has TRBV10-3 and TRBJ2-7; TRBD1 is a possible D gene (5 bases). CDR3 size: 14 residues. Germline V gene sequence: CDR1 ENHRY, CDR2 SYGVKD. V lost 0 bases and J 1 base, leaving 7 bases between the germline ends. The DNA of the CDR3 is TGTGCCATCAGTGAGTCAGGGGCGTCCTACGAGCAGTACTTC. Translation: CAISESGASYEQYF.

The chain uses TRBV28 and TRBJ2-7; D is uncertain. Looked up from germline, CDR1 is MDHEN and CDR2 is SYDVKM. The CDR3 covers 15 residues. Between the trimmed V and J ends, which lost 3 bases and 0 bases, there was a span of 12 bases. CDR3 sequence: CASSFVQANSYEQYF. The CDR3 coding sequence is TGTGCCAGCAGTTTCGTCCAGGCAAACTCCTACGAGCAGTACTTC.

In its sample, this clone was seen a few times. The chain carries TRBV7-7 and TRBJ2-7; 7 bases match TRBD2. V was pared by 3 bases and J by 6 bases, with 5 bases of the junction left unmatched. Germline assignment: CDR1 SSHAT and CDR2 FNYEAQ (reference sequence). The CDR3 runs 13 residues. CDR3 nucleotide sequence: TGTGCCAGCAGCTTCCGCAGGGAGGGCGAGCAGTACTTC. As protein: CASSFRREGEQYF.

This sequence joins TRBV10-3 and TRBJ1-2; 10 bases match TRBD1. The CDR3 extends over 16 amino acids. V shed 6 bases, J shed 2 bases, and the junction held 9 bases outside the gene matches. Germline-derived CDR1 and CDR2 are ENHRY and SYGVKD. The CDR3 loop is CAISNNPGQGNYGYTF. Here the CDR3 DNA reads TGTGCCATCAGCAACAATCCGGGACAGGGGAACTATGGCTACACCTTC.

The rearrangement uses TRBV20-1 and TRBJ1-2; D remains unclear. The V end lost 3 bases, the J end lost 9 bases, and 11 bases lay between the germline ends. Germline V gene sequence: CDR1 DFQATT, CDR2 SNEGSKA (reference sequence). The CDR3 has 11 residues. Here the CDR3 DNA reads TGCAGTGCTAGTCGGACTATCCGCTACACCTTC. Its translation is CSASRTIRYTF.

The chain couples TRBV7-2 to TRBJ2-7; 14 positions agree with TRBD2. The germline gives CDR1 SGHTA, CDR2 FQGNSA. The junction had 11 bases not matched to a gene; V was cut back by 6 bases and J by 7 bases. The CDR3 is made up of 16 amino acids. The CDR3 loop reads CASRKTSGGDSWEQYF. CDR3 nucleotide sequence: TGTGCCAGCAGGAAGACTAGCGGGGGGGACTCGTGGGAGCAGTACTTC.